These 12 T cell receptor beta chains were all obtained from the same sample, sequenced in a study of shared clonotypes between healthy human individuals. The naive CD8 population came from CD45RO-negative cells selected for CCR7, without terminally differentiated effector memory CD45RA+ cells. This table comes from immunoSEQ multiplex PCR, and its TCRdb copy is limited to in-frame clones, with some not included. Among fewer than 1 million clones listed, 90% to 97% were seen once. The specimen was naive CD8+ T cells sorted from blood. The receptors come from a man aged 30-40 years in good health.

V is TRBV5-4 and J is TRBJ2-1; 7 bases match TRBD2. V dropped 1 base and J dropped 7; count of bases not matched to a gene: 2. There are 13 residues in the CDR3. Germline V CDR1 and CDR2: SGHNT, YYREEE (reference sequence). DNA of the CDR3: TGTGCCAGCAGCTTGCGGGGGGTAAATGAGCAGTTCTTC. Its translation is CASSLRGVNEQFF.

This chain uses TRBV6-1 with TRBJ2-3, with D perhaps TRBD2 (5 bases). The CDR3 covers 15 residues. CDR1 and CDR2 (germline): MNHNS, SASEGT. V was trimmed by 6 bases and J by 3 bases, leaving 16 bases between them. The CDR3 nucleotides read TGTGCCAGCAGCGTCCAGAGGGTCCCTACAGATACGCAGTATTTT. It yields the protein CASSVQRVPTDTQYF.

This clone was counted a single time. V usage is TRBV7-9 and J usage is TRBJ2-1; D gene uncertain. V was cut by 3 bases and J by 0 bases, with 9 bases left in between. The germline CDR1 and CDR2 sequences are SEHNR and FQNEAQ (reference sequence). This CDR3 region has 15 residues. CDR3: CASSLTELSYNEQFF. The CDR3 coding sequence is TGTGCCAGCAGCTTGACGGAGCTCTCCTACAATGAGCAGTTCTTC.

The chain combines TRBV5-8 with TRBJ2-6, with 10 bases that match TRBD2. Trimming at V came to 4 bases and at J to 3 bases, leaving 10 bases not matched to a gene. Per the germline V gene, CDR1 is SGHTS and CDR2 is YDEGEE. This CDR3 is built from 18 residues. In DNA form, the CDR3 reads TGTGCCAGCAGCAACCCTAGCGGGAGACACTTTGGGGCCAACGTCCTGACTTTC. Translation: CASSNPSGRHFGANVLTF.

This chain links TRBV10-3 with TRBJ2-7; D perhaps matches TRBD1 (6 bases). The V gene's germline CDR1 is ENHRY and CDR2 SYGVKD. Between the trimmed V and J ends, which lost 6 bases and 6 bases, there was a span of 15 bases. This CDR3 region has 13 residues. CDR3 sequence reads: CAISPGHQPEQYF. CDR3 nucleotide sequence: TGTGCCATCAGCCCGGGACATCAACCCGAGCAGTACTTC.

J is TRBJ2-2 and V is TRBV19; no clear D gene. The V gene's germline CDR1 is LNHDA and CDR2 SQIVND (reference sequence). Between the trimmed V and J ends, which lost 1 base and 5 bases, there was a span of 8 bases. The CDR3 has 14 amino acids. The CDR3 region is CASSIVPDTGELFF. The DNA for the CDR3 is TGTGCCAGTAGTATAGTCCCCGATACCGGGGAGCTGTTTTTT. Supplemented by reference TRBV19 and TRBJ2-2, the full variable domain reads DGGITQSPKYLFRKEGQNVTLSCEQNLNHDAMYWYRQDPGQGLRLIYYSQIVNDFQKGDIAEGYSVSREKKESFPLTVTSAQKNPTAFYLCASSIVPDTGELFFGEGSRLTVL.

The chain combines TRBV11-2 with TRBJ1-4; the D is unclear. The ends were cut back, 5 bases at V and 8 bases at J, with 21 bases in the middle. This CDR3 is 16 amino acids long. Germline V CDR1 and CDR2: SGHAT, FQNNGV. Written as DNA, the CDR3 is TGTGCCAGCAGCGCAAATTCCGGTCTAACGAGGGAAAAACTGTTTTTT. This codes for CASSANSGLTREKLFF.

This chain connects TRBV13 to TRBJ2-3; 10 bases fit TRBD2. With 6 bases clipped from V and 1 base from J, the junction kept 4 bases outside the gene matches. CDR3 size: 15 residues. Per germline, CDR1 PRHDT and CDR2 FYEKMQ (reference sequence). The CDR3 protein is CASRSGTSGTDTQYF. The CDR3 nucleotides are TGTGCCAGCAGATCGGGGACTAGCGGCACAGATACGCAGTATTTT. The whole variable domain, filled in from reference TRBV13 and TRBJ2-3, reads AAGVIQSPRHLIKEKRETATLKCYPIPRHDTVYWYQQGPGQDPQFLISFYEKMQSDKGSIPDRFSAQQFSDYHSELNMSSLELGDSALYFCASRSGTSGTDTQYFGPGTRLTVL.

The rearrangement uses TRBV7-9 and TRBJ2-2; D may be TRBD1 (5 bases). The germline V gene has CDR1 SEHNR and CDR2 FQNEAQ (reference sequence). The V end lost 5 bases, the J end lost 4 bases, and 23 bases lay between the germline ends. This CDR3 has 18 amino acids. The CDR3 nucleotides read TGTGCCAGCAGCGCCCCACTTGGGGCAGCATCGCCCACCGGGGAGCTGTTTTTT. Amino acids: CASSAPLGAASPTGELFF. The whole variable domain, filled in from reference TRBV7-9 and TRBJ2-2, reads DTGVSQNPRHKITKRGQNVTFRCDPISEHNRLYWYRQTLGQGPEFLTYFQNEAQLEKSRLLSDRFSAERPKGSFSTLEIQRTEQGDSAMYLCASSAPLGAASPTGELFFGEGSRLTVL.

The chain uses TRBV30 and TRBJ2-2, with 14 positions matching TRBD2. The CDR3 consists of 16 residues. Per the germline V gene, CDR1 is GTSNPN and CDR2 is SVGIG (reference sequence). The V gene end was trimmed by 4 bases and the J gene end by 5 bases; junction bases not matched to a gene: 6. As DNA, the CDR3 is TGTGCCTGGAAGACTAGCGGGAGGGCGCGGACCGGGGAGCTGTTTTTT. As protein: CAWKTSGRARTGELFF. The whole variable domain, filled in from reference TRBV30 and TRBJ2-2, reads SQTIHQWPATLVQPVGSPLSLECTVEGTSNPNLYWYRQAAGRGLQLLFYSVGIGQISSEVPQNLSASRPQDRQFILSSKKLLLSDSGFYLCAWKTSGRARTGELFFGEGSRLTVL.

The table lists this clone with a count of one. The V and J genes are TRBV11-2 and TRBJ2-7, with 7 bases that match TRBD1. The V gene's germline CDR1 is SGHAT and CDR2 FQNNGV. Losses at the gene ends were 3 bases for V and 4 bases for J; bases not matched to a gene: 0. The CDR3 length is 12 residues. The CDR3 protein is CASSLTGYEQYF. The DNA for the CDR3 is TGTGCCAGCAGCTTGACAGGGTACGAGCAGTACTTC.

The chain carries TRBV28 and TRBJ1-4; possible D gene TRBD1, 6 bases. The V end lost 6 bases, the J end lost 2 bases, and 13 bases lay between the germline ends. The CDR3 extends over 15 amino acids. Germline V CDR1 and CDR2: MDHEN, SYDVKM. The CDR3, as DNA: TGTGCCAGCAGCCTAGGGGGAGAGACTAATGAAAAACTGTTTTTT. Translating it yields CASSLGGETNEKLFF.